Sequencing of this T cell receptor (beta chain) was carried out in a study of T cells after yellow fever vaccination. About the research overall: Any fraction with a low cell number was prepared using SMART-Seq v4 Ultra Low Input. Study results and limitations: Post-booster repertoires contained most primary-vaccination clones again (roughly 97% CD4, 88% CD8). The CD4 and CD8 compartments had a small share of their clonotypes in common.

This clonotype appeared a few times. Antigen unknown. Germline CDR1 KGHDR, CDR2 SFDVKD. Between the trimmed V and J ends, which lost 6 bases and 0 bases, there was a span of 8 bases. The CDR3 totals 14 residues. It was through 5'RACE template switching that TCR cDNA was made, with a universal primer site and UMIs added. TCRdb reprocessed the 5' RACE reads via MiXCR and lists one record per CDR3 protein. The sample yields more than 450,000 distinct CDR3 sequences, about a fifth seen once. Material: PBMCs, obtained approximately 20 days after the first yellow fever vaccination. The receptor comes from a man between 18 and 29 years old who received the YFV17D yellow fever vaccine. The chain links TRBV24-1 to TRBJ1-5; D gene uncertain. The CDR3 sequence: CATSRPDSNQPQHF. Here the CDR3 DNA reads TGTGCCACCAGTAGGCCGGATAGCAATCAGCCCCAGCATTTT.